These 11 T cell receptor beta chains were sequenced from one sample in a study of cytomegalovirus exposure and HLA in healthy donors. A multiplex PCR was run with 60 Vbeta primers and 13 Jbeta primers. This table comes from immunoSEQ multiplex PCR, and its TCRdb copy is limited to in-frame clones, with some not included. This sample yields about 200,000 clones, of which approximately 86% are seen a single time; approximately 0.31% belongs to the top ten. Material for sequencing was PBMCs. The receptors shown here come from a woman in her twenties or thirties in good health and CMV-seronegative.

This rearrangement joins TRBV21-1 to TRBJ2-7; the table's D call of TRBD2 was not tested on the DNA. TRBV21-1 is termed a pseudogene. The CDR3 has 16 residues. DNA for the CDR3: TGTGCCAGCAGCAAAGACCGCGGGAGGAGGGCCTACGAGCAGTACTTC. It is translated as CASSKDRGRRAYEQYF.

The V call is TRBV18, the J call TRBJ2-3, with D hard to call. Trimming removed 4 bases at V and 0 bases at J, with 8 bases between. The CDR3 runs to 14 residues. Germline V lookup: CDR1 KGHSH, CDR2 LQKENI. CDR3 protein: CASSRQASTDTQYF. CDR3 sequence (DNA): TGTGCCAGCTCACGTCAGGCCAGCACAGATACGCAGTATTTT. Variable domain in full (rest from reference TRBV18 and TRBJ2-3): NAGVMQNPRHLVRRRGQEARLRCSPMKGHSHVYWYRQLPEEGLKFMVYLQKENIIDESGMPKERFSAEFPKEGPSILRIQQVVRGDSAAYFCASSRQASTDTQYFGPGTRLTVL.

V usage is TRBV9 and J usage is TRBJ2-7, with 7 positions matching TRBD2. V gave up 2 bases and J gave up 3 bases; unmatched junction bases: 8. Germline V gene data show CDR1 as SGDLS and CDR2 as YYNGEE. The CDR3 consists of 15 residues. The CDR3 DNA follows: TGTGCCAGCAGCGTGGGGGGGGACTACTACTACGAGCAGTACTTC. Translation: CASSVGGDYYYEQYF.

V is TRBV4-1 and J is TRBJ1-2; D might be TRBD1 (5 bases). Per the germline V gene, CDR1 is MGHRA and CDR2 is YSYEKL. This CDR3 is 15 amino acids long. The germline V and J ends were trimmed by 3 bases and 2 bases, with 13 bases remaining between them. CDR3 sequence (DNA): TGCGCCAGCAGCCACCATTGGAAGGGGAACTATGGCTACACCTTC. It translates to CASSHHWKGNYGYTF.

The V gene is TRBV6-6, the J gene TRBJ2-1; D is undetermined. The CDR3 spans 12 residues. Germline CDR1 is MNHNY and CDR2 is SVGAGI (reference sequence). The ends were cut back, 0 bases at V and 9 bases at J, with 6 bases in the middle. CDR3: CASSYSRVEQFF. DNA of the CDR3: TGTGCCAGCAGTTACTCGCGTGTTGAGCAGTTCTTC.

On this clone: Other DNA sequences in this sample translate to the same CDR3. The chain recombines TRBV5-1 with TRBJ2-7, with 14 bases fitting TRBD2. Germline CDR1 SGHRS, CDR2 YFSETQ. Trimming cost V 4 bases and J 4 bases; bases outside gene matches: 7. The CDR3 contains 16 residues. CDR3 amino acids: CASSPGLAGVPYEQYF. In DNA form, the CDR3 reads TGCGCCAGCAGCCCGGGACTAGCGGGAGTTCCTTACGAGCAGTACTTC.

The chain uses TRBV7-9 and TRBJ2-5; 9 bases align to TRBD1. Unmatched junction bases numbered 4, after V lost 1 base and J lost 4 bases. The germline gives CDR1 SEHNR, CDR2 FQNEAQ (reference sequence). This CDR3 is 15 amino acids long. The DNA of the CDR3 is TGTGCCAGCAGCTTAGGTCTGGGACAGGGAGAGACCCAGTACTTC. Protein sequence: CASSLGLGQGETQYF.

This chain uses TRBV27 with TRBJ2-1; 10 bases agree with TRBD2. The CDR3 length is 16 residues. Germline loops: CDR1 MNHEY, CDR2 SMNVEV (reference sequence). The trim removed 4 bases at V and 1 base at J, leaving 4 bases unmatched. In DNA form, the CDR3 reads TGTGCCAGCAGTTCCCTAGCGGGGGTTTCCTACAATGAGCAGTTCTTC. It yields the protein CASSSLAGVSYNEQFF.

The chain combines TRBV18 with TRBJ1-5, with TRBD1 matching over 8 bases. The CDR3 spans 15 residues. Germline trimming cut 6 bases from V and 3 bases from J; bases unmatched to any gene: 7. Looked up from germline, CDR1 is KGHSH and CDR2 is LQKENI. The CDR3 here is CASSWTQGDNQPQHF. The CDR3, as DNA: TGTGCCAGCTCCTGGACACAGGGGGACAATCAGCCCCAGCATTTT.

The gene calls are TRBV5-6 and TRBJ2-7, with 11 nucleotides matching TRBD2. The CDR3 consists of 17 residues. The ends lost 0 bases at V and 6 bases at J; junction bases unmatched: 11. CDR1 is SGHDT, CDR2 YYEEEE, per germline. This CDR3 reads CASSLGRRASGRTEQYF. DNA for the CDR3: TGTGCCAGCAGCTTGGGTAGAAGGGCTAGCGGGAGGACCGAGCAGTACTTC.

The chain combines TRBV7-9 with TRBJ2-5; D possibly corresponds to TRBD1 (5 bases). CDR3 length: 16 amino acids. Deletions cut 1 base from V and 3 bases from J, with 15 bases between. Germline V gene lookup returns CDR1 SEHNR and CDR2 FQNEAQ (reference sequence). For the CDR3, the DNA is TGTGCCAGCAGCTTAGTAGAGGACACCGCCGAAGAGACCCAGTACTTC. This encodes CASSLVEDTAEETQYF.